This T cell receptor beta chain stems from a study of shared clonotypes between healthy human individuals. Study information: Each donor had three CD4 naive, three CD4 memory, two CD8 naive and one CD8 memory plate.

The germline V gene has CDR1 MGHRA and CDR2 YSYEKL. V lost 1 base and J 1 base, leaving 4 bases between the germline ends. The CDR3 runs to 13 residues. Only in-frame clones appear in the TCRdb table, and some are missing; sequencing was by immunoSEQ multiplex PCR. The data show millions of clones, approximately 93% seen once. As to this clone: This sample includes further DNA sequences coding for the same CDR3.

Splitting the CD4+ cells yielded a CD45RA+ naive subset and a CD45RA-negative memory subset. This chain connects TRBV4-1 to TRBJ2-5; D is unresolved. This sequence originates from a man younger than 35 in good health. Some clones in this sample may be carry-over from other donors' samples. Sequenced sample: naive CD4+ T cells from PBMCs. Subset meaning: CD45RA+ positively selected. The DNA for the CDR3 is TGCGCCAGCAGCCAAGGACGCCAAGAGACCCAGTACTTC. This codes for CASSQGRQETQYF.